This T cell receptor beta chain was retrieved from a study of OX40 agonist ivuxolimab in advanced cancers. For context, the study as a whole: Ivuxolimab was a fully human IgG2 agonistic monoclonal antibody targeting the costimulatory receptor OX40 (CD134). Intravenous ivuxolimab was administered to patients every 2 weeks at six dose levels: 0.01, 0.1, 0.3, 1.5, 3 and 10 mg/kg. Among the 50 to 55 dose-escalation patients, about 19 had hepatocellular carcinoma, 15 or so melanoma, 9 renal cell carcinoma and 9 head and neck cancer. In the dose-escalation cohort, 75% to 90% of patients were male, and the mean age was 60 years with a range of roughly 20 to 79. Prior anti-PD-1, anti-PD-L1 or anti-CTLA-4 therapy was permitted, and checkpoint inhibitors had been received by around 40% of dose-escalation patients. Partial responses occurred in three dose-escalation patients: two with cutaneous melanoma and one with hepatocellular carcinoma. Peripheral TCRbeta sequencing aimed to test whether ivuxolimab altered TCR sequence diversity and caused clonal T-cell expansion. The monotherapy dose-escalation portion (N = 52 patients) of the phase I ivuxolimab trial is reported in the paper. The paper's findings and limits, for the study overall: At doses of 0.1 to 3.0 mg/kg, clonal expansion of both CD4+ and CD8+ blood T cells was observed from baseline to week 6. The antigen specificity of the peripheral T cells that underwent clonal expansion was not determined. In the 0.1-3.0 mg/kg groups, partial responders were among the patients with the lowest normalized peripheral clonal expansion, particularly in CD8+ T cells. After ivuxolimab, expanded clones were on average more numerous among CD8+ T cells than among CD4+ T cells. Low levels of normalized T-cell clonal expansion were also shown by some nonresponding patients.

Turning to this clone: What this receptor recognizes is not known. Per-base qualities were not stored, and no clone one base away is much larger.

Patients with autoimmune disease history or receiving systemic immunosuppression were excluded from the trial. Peripheral blood for TCR sequencing was collected from all dose cohorts at baseline, on cycle 4 day 1, and on cycle 7 day 1. The samples were taken from a phase I, first-in-human, multicenter, open-label dose-escalation trial of ivuxolimab. Adults with locally advanced or metastatic melanoma, renal cell, hepatocellular, or head and neck squamous cell carcinoma were enrolled in the trial. Before TCR sequencing, CD4+ T cells and CD8+ T cells from peripheral blood were sorted into separate populations. Clipping removes 2 bases from V and 4 bases from J, with 13 as the unmatched junction base count. The germline V gene specifies SGHTS as CDR1 and YDEGEE as CDR2. Taken from cysteine to phenylalanine, the CDR3 has 18 residues. CDR3 DNA is the only sequence kept; it has 54 bases, read in frame from the first base.

For sequencing of the TCRbeta CDR3 region, genomic DNA was extracted from the sorted cells. TCRbeta CDR3 regions were sequenced using the immunoSEQ Assay. In its TCRdb copy, this immuneACCESS table keeps in-frame sequences only and misses some clones. Where compared with another copy, unresolved V genes explain less than half of these, and the others have no known cause. In all, the sample holds tens of thousands of clones, and about 93% of those were seen once. Of the sample, approximately 18% falls within the top ten clones. The starting material was CD4+ or CD8+ T cells sorted from blood, obtained in a trial of the OX40 agonist ivuxolimab. The receptor's source is an adult with an advanced solid tumor such as melanoma, head and neck, liver or kidney cancer. The rearranged segments are TRBV5-8 and TRBJ2-7, and TRBD2 aligns with 12 junction nucleotides. This receptor carries the CDR3 CASSFIPTSGRGAYEQYF. The DNA reads TGTGCCAGCAGCTTTATTCCGACTAGCGGGAGAGGGGCTTACGAGCAGTACTTC.